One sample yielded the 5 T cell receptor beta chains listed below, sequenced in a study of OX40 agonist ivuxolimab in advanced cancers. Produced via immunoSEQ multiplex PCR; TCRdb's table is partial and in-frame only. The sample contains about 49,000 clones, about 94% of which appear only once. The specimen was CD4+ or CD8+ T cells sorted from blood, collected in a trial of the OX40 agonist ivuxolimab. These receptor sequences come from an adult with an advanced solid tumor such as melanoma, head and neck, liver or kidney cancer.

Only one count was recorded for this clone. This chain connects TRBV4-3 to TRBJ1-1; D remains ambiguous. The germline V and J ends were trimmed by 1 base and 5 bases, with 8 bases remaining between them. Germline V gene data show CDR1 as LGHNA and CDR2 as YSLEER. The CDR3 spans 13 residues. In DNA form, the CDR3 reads TGCGCCAGCAGCCAAGTCGTAGGGACTGAAGCTTTCTTT. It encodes CASSQVVGTEAFF.

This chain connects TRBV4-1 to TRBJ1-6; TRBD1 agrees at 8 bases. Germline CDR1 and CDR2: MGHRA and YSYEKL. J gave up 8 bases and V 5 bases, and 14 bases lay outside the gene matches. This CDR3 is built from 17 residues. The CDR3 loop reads CASSTRGGRGQDSPLHF. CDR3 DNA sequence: TGCGCCAGCAGCACCAGAGGAGGCAGGGGGCAAGATTCACCCCTCCACTTT.

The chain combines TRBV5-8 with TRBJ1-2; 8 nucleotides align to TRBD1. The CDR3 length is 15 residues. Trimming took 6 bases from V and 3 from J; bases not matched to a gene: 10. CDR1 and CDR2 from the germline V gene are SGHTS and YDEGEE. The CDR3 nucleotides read TGTGCCAGCAACCTGGACAGGGAAGGGGACTATGGCTACACCTTC. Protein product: CASNLDREGDYGYTF. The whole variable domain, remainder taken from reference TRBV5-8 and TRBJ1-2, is EAGVTQSPTHLIKTRGQQATLRCSPISGHTSVYWYQQALGLGLQFLLWYDEGEERNRGNFPPRFSGRQFPNYSSELNVNALELEDSALYLCASNLDREGDYGYTFGSGTRLTVV.

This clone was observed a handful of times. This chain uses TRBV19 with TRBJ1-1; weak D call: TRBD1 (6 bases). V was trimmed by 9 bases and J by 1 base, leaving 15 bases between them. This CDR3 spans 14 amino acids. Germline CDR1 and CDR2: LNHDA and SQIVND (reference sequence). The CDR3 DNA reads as TGTGCCAGCCAGCAGGGGATTGGGAACACTGAAGCTTTCTTT. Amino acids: CASQQGIGNTEAFF.

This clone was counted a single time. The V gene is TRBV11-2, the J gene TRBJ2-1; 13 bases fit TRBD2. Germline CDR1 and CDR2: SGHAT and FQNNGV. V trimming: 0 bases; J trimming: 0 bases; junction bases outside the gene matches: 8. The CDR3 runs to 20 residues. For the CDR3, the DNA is TGTGCCAGCAGCTTAGAACTTGGACTAGCGGGAGATGGCTCCTACAATGAGCAGTTCTTC. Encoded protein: CASSLELGLAGDGSYNEQFF.